Shown below are 8 T cell receptor beta chains from a single sample sequenced in a study of technical replicates of blood from several donors. Sequencing was performed with immunoSEQ multiplex PCR; in TCRdb, only in-frame clones are kept and a portion is missing. The sample records 80,000 to 95,000 clones, about 92% being singletons. The specimen sequenced was T cells isolated from PBMCs. These receptors originate from a human donor in good health.

This rearrangement joins TRBV6-1 to TRBJ2-2, with D possibly being TRBD1 (5 bases). The ends were cut back, 6 bases at V and 6 bases at J, with 17 bases in the middle. The CDR3 spans 15 residues. CDR1 and CDR2 (germline): MNHNS, SASEGT. The DNA for the CDR3 is TGTGCCAGCAGGGGCACAGGAAGAGGAGCCGGGGAGCTGTTTTTT. This gives the protein CASRGTGRGAGELFF.

This clone was seen a handful of times. The chain employs TRBV28 and TRBJ1-1; 8 positions agree with TRBD1. The germline gives CDR1 MDHEN, CDR2 SYDVKM. The CDR3 loop spans 15 amino acids. After removal of 7 bases from V and 3 bases from J, the junction contained 10 bases not matched to a gene. The CDR3 sequence is CASTTLTGAHTEAFF. CDR3 sequence (DNA): TGTGCCAGCACTACTTTGACAGGGGCACACACTGAAGCTTTCTTT.

The gene calls are TRBV5-4 and TRBJ2-7, with D perhaps matching TRBD2 (5 bases). The CDR3 consists of 16 residues. Trimming left V 4 bases short and J 0 bases short, with 17 bases between. Germline CDR1 and CDR2: SGHNT and YYREEE (reference sequence). The CDR3 loop is CASSPDSGGVSYEQYF. The DNA for the CDR3 is TGTGCCAGCAGCCCGGACTCCGGTGGTGTCTCCTACGAGCAGTACTTC.

J is TRBJ2-7 and V is TRBV6-5; 10 bases line up with TRBD1. The ends lost 0 bases at V and 1 base at J; junction bases unmatched: 0. The length of the CDR3 is 15 residues. Germline V gives CDR1 MNHEY, CDR2 SVGAGI. For the CDR3, the DNA is TGTGCCAGCAGTTACTCGGACAGGGGGTCCTACGAGCAGTACTTC. This sequence encodes CASSYSDRGSYEQYF.

The V gene is TRBV9, the J gene TRBJ1-2, with 7 bases aligning to TRBD1. Germline CDR1 and CDR2: SGDLS and YYNGEE. The J segment lost 4 bases and the V segment lost 3 bases, leaving 6 bases of the junction unmatched. The CDR3 consists of 14 residues. The CDR3 region has the DNA TGTGCCAGCAGCGCAGCAACAGGGGTCTATGGCTACACCTTC. It translates to CASSAATGVYGYTF.

This chain uses TRBV5-1 with TRBJ1-2, with 8 positions matching TRBD1. V shed 4 bases, J shed 7 bases, and the junction held 6 bases outside the gene matches. CDR1 and CDR2 (germline): SGHRS, YFSETQ. This CDR3 contains 13 residues. The CDR3 sequence is CASSPAGGGGYTF. CDR3 coding DNA: TGCGCCAGCAGCCCCGCAGGGGGCGGTGGCTACACCTTC.

The CDR3 here is CASSPHPFRERVSYEQYF. The CDR3 DNA follows: TGTGCCAGCAGTCCGCATCCGTTTCGGGAGCGGGTGTCCTACGAGCAGTACTTC. The chain employs TRBV7-8 and TRBJ2-7; D is possibly TRBD2 (6 bases). Trimming removed 6 bases from V and 1 base from J, with 25 bases in between. Germline V gene sequence: CDR1 SGHVS, CDR2 FQNEAQ. CDR3 length equals 18 residues.

The rearrangement uses TRBV10-1 and TRBJ2-3, with 8 bases lining up with TRBD2. Germline-derived CDR1 and CDR2 are WNHNN and SYGVQD (reference sequence). CDR3 size: 15 residues. V dropped 8 bases and J dropped 1; count of bases not matched to a gene: 8. The CDR3 loop is CASGTGTSGTDTQYF. As DNA, the CDR3 is TGCGCCAGCGGTACCGGGACTAGTGGCACAGATACGCAGTATTTT.